The present T cell receptor beta chain was sequenced within a study of blood T cell repertoires in COVID-19 (TCRdb year 2020). General notes on the study: Collaborator samples came from the United States, Italy and Spain and covered acute and convalescent phases of COVID-19. The sample metadata nearly always contained a de-identified subject ID, COVID-19 status, age in years and sex. The material from the prospective study consisted of cDNA or gDNA derived from T cells, B-cell-depleted T cells, or PBMCs. Where HLA class I and class II types were available, the types were taken from metadata supplied by the sample provider, not from assay-based typing. The repertoires were released in a freely available public database meant as a resource for research on the immune response to SARS-CoV-2. Samples came from the ongoing ImmuneRACE study (first 160 participants) plus 1,254 subjects from 6 global collaborators. Deeply sampled blood TCRbeta repertoires from subjects exposed to, actively infected with, or recovered from COVID-19 were included in the dataset.

Overall study outcomes, separate from this receptor: The amount of clinical and demographic metadata varied by source and participant and was provided uncurated.

Participants in the prospective study were enrolled through a virtual design, were aged about 18 to 90 years, and lived in roughly 24 United States geographic areas. To assign participants to cohorts, the prospective study relied on clinical history that participants themselves reported in a screening survey and a study questionnaire. Recovered participants in ImmuneRACE Cohort 3 were defined by two consecutive negative NP/OP PCR tests, clearance by a healthcare professional, or resolution of symptoms. In the prospective study, mobile phlebotomists collected whole blood, serum and a nasopharyngeal or oropharyngeal swab from each participant. Additional blood draws and questionnaires over an approximately 2-month period could optionally be provided by prospective study participants. Blood samples from the prospective study were shipped frozen or at room temperature prior to DNA extraction. This clone appeared a few times. Its antigen remains unidentified. No quality values exist for individual bases; no much larger clone is one base distant.

TCRbeta CDR3 regions were amplified from genomic DNA by means of the immunoSEQ Assay, a bias-controlled multiplex PCR. The study's own analysis went as follows. Nucleated cell counts per sample were estimated from amplification of reference gene primers within the assay. To quantify the absolute abundance of each unique TCRbeta CDR3 rearrangement, sequence reads were collapsed and filtered. For each sample, productive Simpson clonality was calculated as the square root of Simpson's diversity index over productive rearrangements. TCRdb stores this immuneACCESS table with in-frame sequences only. Part of the clones is absent; in the studies checked, under half of the shortfall reflects unresolved V genes, and no reason is known for the rest. V, J and clone size are those of that table, while D and trimming were read from the DNA. The sample table contains some 330,000 clones; only one count was recorded for roughly nine tenths of them. Approximately 17% of the sample lies in the top ten.

The source material was PBMCs or T cells enriched from blood (not recorded which). This clonotype was sampled from a woman aged 25 to 39 who had recovered from COVID-19.

Here the CDR3 is given as CASSPPGGPYNEQFF. The bases are TGTGCCAGCAGCCCCCCGGGGGGGCCCTACAATGAGCAGTTCTTC. The rearrangement joined TRBV7-2 to TRBJ2-1, with 8 junctional bases fitting TRBD2. For CDR1 and CDR2, the germline V gene lists SGHTA and FQGNSA. The CDR3 measures 15 amino acids from cysteine to phenylalanine. Only the CDR3 DNA stays, 45 bases, in frame from base 1. Here V drops 5 bases and J drops 2 bases, and the junction holds 5 bases not matched to any gene. Outside the CDR3, residues come from the reference TRBV7-2 and TRBJ2-1 proteins, so the full variable domain is: GAGVSQSPSNKVTEKGKDVELRCDPISGHTALYWYRQSLGQGLEFLIYFQGNSAPDKSGLPSDRFSAERTGGSVSTLTIQRTQQEDSAVYLCASSPPGGPYNEQFFGPGTRLTVL.